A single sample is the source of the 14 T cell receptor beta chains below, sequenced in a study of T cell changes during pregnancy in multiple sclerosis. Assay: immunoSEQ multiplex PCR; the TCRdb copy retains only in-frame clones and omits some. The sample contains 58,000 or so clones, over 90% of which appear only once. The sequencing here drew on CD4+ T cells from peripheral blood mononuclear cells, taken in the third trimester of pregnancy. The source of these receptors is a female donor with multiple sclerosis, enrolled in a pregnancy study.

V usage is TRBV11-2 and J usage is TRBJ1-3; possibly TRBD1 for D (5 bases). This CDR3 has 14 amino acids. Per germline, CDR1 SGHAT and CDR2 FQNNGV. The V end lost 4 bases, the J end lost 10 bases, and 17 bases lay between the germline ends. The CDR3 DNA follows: TGTGCCAGCAGCTCGACCTCCAGGGAAGGGACCATATATTTT. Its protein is CASSSTSREGTIYF.

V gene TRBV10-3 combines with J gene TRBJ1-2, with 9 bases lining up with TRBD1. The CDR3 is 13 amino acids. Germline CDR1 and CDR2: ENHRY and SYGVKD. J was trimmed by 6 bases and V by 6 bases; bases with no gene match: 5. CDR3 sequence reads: CAIRKTGGDGYTF. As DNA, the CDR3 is TGTGCCATCAGAAAGACAGGGGGAGATGGCTACACCTTC.

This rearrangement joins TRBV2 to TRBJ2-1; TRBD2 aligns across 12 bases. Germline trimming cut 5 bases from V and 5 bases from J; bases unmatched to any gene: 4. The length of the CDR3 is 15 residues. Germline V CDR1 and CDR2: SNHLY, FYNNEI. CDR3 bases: TGTGCCAGCAGTTTTCTAGCGGGGGGGCACAATGAGCAGTTCTTC. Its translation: CASSFLAGGHNEQFF.

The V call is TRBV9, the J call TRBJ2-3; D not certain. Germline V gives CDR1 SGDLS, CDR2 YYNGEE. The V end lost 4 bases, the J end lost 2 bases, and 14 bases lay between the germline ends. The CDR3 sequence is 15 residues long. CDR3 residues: CASSNRFAATDTQYF. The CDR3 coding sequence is TGTGCCAGCAGCAACCGTTTCGCGGCCACAGATACGCAGTATTTT.

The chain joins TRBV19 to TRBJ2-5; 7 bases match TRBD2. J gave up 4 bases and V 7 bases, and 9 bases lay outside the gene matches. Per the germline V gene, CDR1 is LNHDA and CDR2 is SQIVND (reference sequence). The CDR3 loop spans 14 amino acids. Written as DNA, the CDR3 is TGTGCCAGTACCCCCACGGGGGGTACAGAGACCCAGTACTTC. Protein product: CASTPTGGTETQYF.

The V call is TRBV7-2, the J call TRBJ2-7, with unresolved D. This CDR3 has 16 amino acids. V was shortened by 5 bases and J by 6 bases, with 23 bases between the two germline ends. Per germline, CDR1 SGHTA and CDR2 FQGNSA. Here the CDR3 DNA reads TGTGCCAGCAGCCTTGTCCTCTCTAGAGGTTCCATCGAGCAGTACTTC. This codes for CASSLVLSRGSIEQYF.

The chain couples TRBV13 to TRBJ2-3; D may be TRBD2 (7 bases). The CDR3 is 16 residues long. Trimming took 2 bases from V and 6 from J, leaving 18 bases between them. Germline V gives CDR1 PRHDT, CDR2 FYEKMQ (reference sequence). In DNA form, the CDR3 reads TGTGCCAGCAGCTTACTACTCGCGGGGGCCAGGGATACGCAGTATTTT. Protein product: CASSLLLAGARDTQYF.

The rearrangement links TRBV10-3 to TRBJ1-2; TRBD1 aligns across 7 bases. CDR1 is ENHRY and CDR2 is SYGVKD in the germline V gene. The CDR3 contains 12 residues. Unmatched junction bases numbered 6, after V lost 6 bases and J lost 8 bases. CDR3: CAISQTGDGYTF. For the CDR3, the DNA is TGTGCCATCAGCCAAACAGGGGACGGCTACACCTTC.

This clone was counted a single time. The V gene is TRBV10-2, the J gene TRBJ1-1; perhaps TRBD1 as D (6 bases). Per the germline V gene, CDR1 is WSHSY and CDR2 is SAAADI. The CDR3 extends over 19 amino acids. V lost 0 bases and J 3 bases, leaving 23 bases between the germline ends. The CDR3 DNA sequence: TGCGCCAGCAGTGAGTCTCGAGGACAGAGGATAGGGTGGGACACTGAAGCTTTCTTT. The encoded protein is CASSESRGQRIGWDTEAFF.

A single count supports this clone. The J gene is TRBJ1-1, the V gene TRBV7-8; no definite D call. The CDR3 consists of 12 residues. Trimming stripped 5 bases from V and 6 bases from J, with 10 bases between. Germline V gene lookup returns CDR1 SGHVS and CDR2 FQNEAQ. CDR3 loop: CASSLGSAEAFF. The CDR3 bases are TGTGCCAGCAGCCTAGGAAGCGCTGAAGCTTTCTTT.

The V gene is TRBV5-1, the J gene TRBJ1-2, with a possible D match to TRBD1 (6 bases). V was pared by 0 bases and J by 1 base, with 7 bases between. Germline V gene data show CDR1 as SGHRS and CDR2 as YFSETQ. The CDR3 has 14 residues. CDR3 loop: CASSLEQGNYGYTF. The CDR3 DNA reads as TGCGCCAGCAGCTTGGAACAGGGTAACTATGGCTACACCTTC.

The CDR3 sequence is CTSSQDCGGAEQETQYF. DNA of the CDR3: TGCACCAGCAGCCAAGATTGTGGAGGGGCCGAGCAAGAGACCCAGTACTTC. The chain links TRBV1 to TRBJ2-5; the table assigns TRBD2, which was not confirmed against the DNA. TRBV1 is labeled a pseudogene. The CDR3 is made up of 17 amino acids.

CDR3 loop: CASSPASGVDEQYF. Written as DNA, the CDR3 is TGTGCCAGCTCACCGGCTAGCGGGGTCGACGAGCAGTACTTC. The chain couples TRBV18 to TRBJ2-7, with 9 bases identical to TRBD2. This CDR3 contains 14 residues. The germline CDR1 and CDR2 sequences are KGHSH and LQKENI. The ends lost 3 bases at V and 5 bases at J; junction bases unmatched: 5.

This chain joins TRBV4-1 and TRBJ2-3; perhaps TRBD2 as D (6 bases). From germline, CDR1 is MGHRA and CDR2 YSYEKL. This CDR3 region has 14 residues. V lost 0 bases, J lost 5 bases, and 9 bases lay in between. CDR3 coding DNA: TGCGCCAGCAGCCAAGAGGGACTTGAAGATACGCAGTATTTT. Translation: CASSQEGLEDTQYF.